This is a list of T cell receptor beta chains from one sample in a study of T cell repertoires in cytomegalovirus infection. No antigen has been identified for these receptors. In TCRdb, the reads were re-called with MiXCR into one record per CDR3 protein. The sample has around 900,000 distinct CDR3 sequences, 31% seen once. Sequenced here: cultured CD8+ T cells from PBMCs, sampled from culture after CMV antigen stimulation. The receptors shown here come from a human donor in good health (CMV status not recorded). Some clones in this sample may be carry-over from other donors' samples. Both conserved end residues are part of each CDR3. The D gene is left open where the match is weak. Size is stated for part of the rows, as once, few or many counts, or as a class when the clone is expanded.

>TRBJ2-3|TRBV12-3/TRBV12-4|.|.
CASSLTESRSDTQYF
TGTGCCAGCAGTTTAACCGAAAGTCGCTCAGATACGCAGTATTTT
>TRBJ2-2|TRBV28|.|few
CASSLVRVNTGELFF
TGTGCCAGCAGTTTGGTCAGGGTAAACACCGGGGAGCTGTTTTTT
>TRBJ2-3|TRBV6-2/TRBV6-3|TRBD1|.
CASSSTTDRGGTDTQYF
TGTGCCAGCAGTTCCACGACAGACAGGGGAGGCACAGATACGCAGTATTTT
>TRBJ1-2|TRBV10-3|.|few
CANKAPGTSYGYTF
TGTGCCAATAAGGCTCCCGGGACATCCTATGGCTACACCTTC
>TRBJ1-2|TRBV4-2|TRBD1|.
CASSPSDRDINYGYTF
TGTGCCAGCAGTCCCTCAGACAGGGATATTAACTATGGCTACACCTTC
>TRBJ2-5|TRBV5-1|.|.
CASSGDGRAGETQYF
TGCGCCAGCTCCGGCGACGGGCGAGCGGGAGAGACCCAGTACTTC
>TRBJ2-5|TRBV7-8|TRBD1|.
CASSATGQGLQETQYF
TGTGCCAGCTCCGCTACGGGACAGGGACTCCAAGAGACCCAGTACTTC
>TRBJ2-1|TRBV6-1|.|.
CVALTIYNEQFF
TGTGTCGCCTTGACTATCTACAATGAGCAGTTCTTC
>TRBJ2-1|TRBV20-1|.|few
CSASLIRLNEQFF
TGCAGTGCTAGTCTTATCAGGTTGAATGAGCAGTTCTTC
>TRBJ2-3|TRBV12-3/TRBV12-4|TRBD1|few
CASTDTGESTDTQYF
TGTGCCAGCACCGACACAGGGGAGAGCACAGATACGCAGTATTTT
>TRBJ2-2|TRBV7-9|.|.
CASSLPVSNTGELFF
TGTGCCAGCAGCTTACCAGTTTCGAACACCGGGGAGCTGTTTTTT
>TRBJ2-1|TRBV3-1|TRBD2|few
CASSLREGKPGDEQFF
TGTGCCAGCAGCTTAAGGGAGGGAAAGCCTGGCGATGAGCAGTTCTTC
>TRBJ1-2|TRBV20-1|.|.
CSARDNHLDGYTF
TGCAGTGCGAGGGACAACCACCTCGATGGCTACACCTTC
>TRBJ1-5|TRBV6-1|.|.
CASSESLVGLNQPQHF
TGTGCCAGCAGTGAGTCCCTGGTAGGGCTCAATCAGCCCCAGCATTTT
>TRBJ1-1|TRBV24-1|.|.
CATTDIRVTEAFF
TGTGCCACCACTGACATCAGGGTAACTGAAGCTTTCTTT
>TRBJ1-1|TRBV9|.|.
CASSVGVDMNTEAFF
TGTGCCAGCAGCGTAGGTGTAGACATGAACACTGAAGCTTTCTTT
>TRBJ2-7|TRBV7-9|TRBD1|.
CASSLGGQEHSYEQYF
TGTGCCAGCAGCTTAGGGGGACAGGAACACTCCTACGAGCAGTACTTC
>TRBJ2-5|TRBV7-6|TRBD1|many
CASRSDPTGGKTQYF
TGTGCCAGCAGGTCAGACCCGACAGGGGGCAAGACCCAGTACTTC
>TRBJ2-3|TRBV6-6|.|few
CASSYSGEGGDTQYF
TGTGCCAGCAGTTACTCTGGGGAAGGGGGGGATACGCAGTATTTT
>TRBJ2-6|TRBV7-9|.|.
CASRSGSGANVLTF
TGTGCCAGCAGAAGCGGCTCTGGGGCCAACGTCCTGACTTTC
>TRBJ2-7|TRBV7-6|.|.
CASSLAGREGSYEQYF
TGTGCCAGCAGCTTAGCCGGGCGCGAGGGTTCATACGAGCAGTACTTC
>TRBJ2-1|TRBV5-1|.|.
CASSLLVGVPGVNEQFF
TGCGCCAGCAGCTTGTTGGTTGGGGTGCCAGGGGTCAATGAGCAGTTCTTC
>TRBJ1-3|TRBV7-6|.|.
CASSGPGSGNTIYF
TGTGCCAGCAGCGGTCCGGGGTCTGGAAACACCATATATTTT
>TRBJ2-1|TRBV6-5|.|many
CASRLGSYNEQFF
TGTGCCAGCAGACTAGGTAGTTACAATGAGCAGTTCTTC
>TRBJ1-1|TRBV11-3|.|.
CASSFVERNTEAFF
TGTGCCAGCAGCTTCGTGGAGAGGAACACTGAAGCTTTCTTT
>TRBJ2-2|TRBV7-9|.|many
CASSGRGPENTGELFF
TGTGCCAGCAGCGGGAGGGGGCCCGAGAACACCGGGGAGCTGTTTTTT
>TRBJ1-1|TRBV19|.|.
CASSISPDRWNTEAFF
TGTGCCAGTAGTATATCTCCCGACAGATGGAACACTGAAGCTTTCTTT
>TRBJ1-1|TRBV6-5|.|.
CASSYGGATEAFF
TGTGCCAGCAGTTACGGGGGTGCGACTGAAGCTTTCTTT
>TRBJ2-1|TRBV5-1|TRBD1|few
CASSYTGVEQFF
TGCGCCAGCAGTTATACAGGGGTTGAGCAGTTCTTC
>TRBJ1-5|TRBV10-2|.|.
CASSEVWPSNQPQHF
TGCGCCAGCAGTGAGGTTTGGCCAAGCAATCAGCCCCAGCATTTT
>TRBJ2-5|TRBV7-9|TRBD2|few
CASSGQRDSQLETQYF
TGTGCCAGCAGCGGCCAGCGGGACTCGCAATTGGAGACCCAGTACTTC
>TRBJ1-1|TRBV10-3|.|.
CAISGTDRNTEAFF
TGTGCCATCAGTGGGACGGACAGGAACACTGAAGCTTTCTTT
>TRBJ1-5|TRBV6-2/TRBV6-3|.|few
CASSYKSIDRRDQPQHF
TGTGCCAGCAGTTATAAGTCTATTGACAGGAGAGATCAGCCCCAGCATTTT
>TRBJ2-6|TRBV12-3/TRBV12-4|TRBD1|few
CASSPRDRTSGANVLTF
TGTGCCAGCAGTCCCCGGGACAGGACCTCTGGGGCCAACGTCCTGACTTTC
>TRBJ1-1|TRBV19|.|.
CASSMGPGEAFF
TGTGCCAGTAGTATGGGGCCAGGTGAAGCTTTCTTT
>TRBJ1-1|TRBV20-1|.|.
CSARDLEGVNTEAFF
TGCAGTGCTAGAGATTTGGAAGGCGTGAACACTGAAGCTTTCTTT
>TRBJ2-3|TRBV7-2|TRBD2|many
CASSSLGGVTDTQYF
TGTGCCAGCAGTTCTCTGGGAGGGGTGACAGATACGCAGTATTTT
>TRBJ2-1|TRBV13|.|few
CASSLGHGGSELF
TGTGCCAGCAGCTTAGGCCACGGGGGCTCCGAGCTCTTC
>TRBJ2-1|TRBV19|.|.
CASTVTGINEQFF
TGTGCCAGTACCGTTACAGGGATAAATGAGCAGTTCTTC
>TRBJ1-4|TRBV12-3/TRBV12-4|.|few
CASSLPVGRGEEKLFF
TGTGCCAGCAGTCTCCCGGTAGGCAGGGGTGAAGAAAAACTGTTTTTT
>TRBJ2-6|TRBV15|.|.
CATSGGVGGANVLTF
TGTGCCACCAGCGGAGGAGTTGGTGGGGCCAACGTCCTGACTTTC
>TRBJ1-1|TRBV7-9|.|.
CASSFIRNTEAFF
TGTGCCAGCAGCTTTATAAGGAACACTGAAGCTTTCTTT
>TRBJ2-2|TRBV5-8|TRBD1|.
CASILLPGTEITGELFF
TGTGCCAGCATCCTATTACCCGGGACAGAAATCACCGGGGAGCTGTTTTTT
>TRBJ1-1|TRBV5-5|.|few
CASSLYAYGEAFF
TGTGCCAGCAGCTTGTACGCTTATGGTGAAGCTTTCTTT
>TRBJ2-1|TRBV7-6|.|few
CASSSPAFGYEQFF
TGTGCCAGCAGCTCCCCAGCCTTCGGCTATGAGCAGTTCTTC
>TRBJ2-3|TRBV15|.|.
CATSRSGTTDTQYF
TGTGCCACCAGCAGGTCGGGGACCACAGATACGCAGTATTTT
>TRBJ2-1|TRBV6-4|.|.
CASRPSVSYNEQFF
TGTGCCAGCAGACCGTCAGTCTCCTACAATGAGCAGTTCTTC
>TRBJ2-2|TRBV27|.|few
CASSLRGDGTGELFF
TGTGCCAGCAGCCTGAGGGGGGATGGGACCGGGGAGCTGTTTTTT
>TRBJ1-4|TRBV2|.|.
CATKGEKLFF
TGTGCCACCAAGGGTGAAAAACTGTTTTTT
>TRBJ1-1|TRBV10-2|TRBD1|few
CASSEPGQGPPEAFF
TGCGCCAGCAGTGAGCCGGGACAGGGTCCCCCTGAAGCTTTCTTT
>TRBJ2-5|TRBV19|TRBD1|few
CASRPTGEGETQYF
TGTGCCAGTAGACCTACAGGGGAAGGAGAGACCCAGTACTTC
>TRBJ2-7|TRBV12-3/TRBV12-4|TRBD2|few
CASCTSEAWMGEQYF
TGTGCCAGCTGCACTAGCGAGGCTTGGATGGGCGAGCAGTACTTC
>TRBJ1-4|TRBV7-8|TRBD1|many
CASSGPGGAGHEKLFF
TGTGCCAGCAGCGGTCCAGGGGGCGCAGGGCATGAAAAACTGTTTTTT
>TRBJ2-1|TRBV6-8|.|.
CASSYSSTVVNEQFF
TGTGCCAGCAGTTACTCGTCGACCGTAGTTAATGAGCAGTTCTTC
>TRBJ1-1|TRBV18|.|many
CASSPRRRWYTEAFF
TGTGCCAGCTCACCACGACGGAGATGGTACACTGAAGCTTTCTTT